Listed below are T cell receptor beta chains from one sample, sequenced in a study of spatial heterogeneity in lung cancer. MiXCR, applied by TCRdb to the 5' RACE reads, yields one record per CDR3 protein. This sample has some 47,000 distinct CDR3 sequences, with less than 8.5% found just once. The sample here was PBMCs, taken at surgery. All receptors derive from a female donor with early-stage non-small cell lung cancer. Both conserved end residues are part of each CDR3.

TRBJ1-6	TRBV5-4	CASSLGQYNSPLHF
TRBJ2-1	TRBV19	CASAFDRTYNEQFF
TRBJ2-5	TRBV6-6	CASSYSGGAWETQYF
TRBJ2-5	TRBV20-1	CSASTGLAGGGETQYF
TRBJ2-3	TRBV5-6	CASRSTGSDTQYF
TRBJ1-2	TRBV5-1	CASSSGTGVFDYGYTF
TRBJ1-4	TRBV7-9	CASRAGQNEKLFF
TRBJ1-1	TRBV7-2	CASSLQRTEAFF
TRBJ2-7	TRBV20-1	CSVSTGTFREQYF
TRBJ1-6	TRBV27	CASSLSSILNSPLHF
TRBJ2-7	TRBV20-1	CSARPTSGVTYEQYF
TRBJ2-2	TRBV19	CASKGRTGSPRNTGELFF
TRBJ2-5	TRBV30	CAWVRLGTVQETQYF
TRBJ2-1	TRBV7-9	CASSKNLRDNNEQFF
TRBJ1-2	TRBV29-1	CSVSTANYGYTF
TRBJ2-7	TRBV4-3	CASSSYGYYEQYF
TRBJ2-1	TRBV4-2	CASSQDTAQFF
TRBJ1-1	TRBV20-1	CSARGLTDSEAFF
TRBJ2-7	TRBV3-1	CASNQAGEYEQYF
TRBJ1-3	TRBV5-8	CASSYEVFGNTIYF
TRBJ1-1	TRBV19	CASSTQGADTEAFF
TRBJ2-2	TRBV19	CASSTPNTGELFF
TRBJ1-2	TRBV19	CASTWGRPAYGYTF
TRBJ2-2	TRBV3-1	CASSQVRTGGELFF
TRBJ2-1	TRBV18	CASSRQFGGQGYNEQFF
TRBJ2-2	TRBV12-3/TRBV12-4	CASSLWGLNTGELFF
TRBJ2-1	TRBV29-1	CSVEVSGGSNEQFF
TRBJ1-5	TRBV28	CASSPGSSNQPQHF
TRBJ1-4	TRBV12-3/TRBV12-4	CASSPSTAVAELFF
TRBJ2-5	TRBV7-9	CASSKRQGTGLETQYF
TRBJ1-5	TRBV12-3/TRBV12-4	CASRPTGTRNEPQHF
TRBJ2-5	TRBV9	CASSPGQQYQETQYF
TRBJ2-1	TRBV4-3	CASSQDSGGPPYNEQFF
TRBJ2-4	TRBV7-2	CASSLDDGGGPRYF
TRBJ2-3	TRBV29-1	CSVEGTSGGSTDTQYF
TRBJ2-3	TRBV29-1	CSGLRRALDTQYF
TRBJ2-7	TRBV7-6	CASSLHPSYEQYF
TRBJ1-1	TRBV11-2	CASSSLIRGTEAFF
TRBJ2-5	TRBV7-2	CASSYPWQAYRGTQYF
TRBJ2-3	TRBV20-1	CSARGDGGGSTDTQYF
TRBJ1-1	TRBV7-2	CASSLIAGSTEAFF
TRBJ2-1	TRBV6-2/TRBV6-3	CASSYEGSYNEQFF
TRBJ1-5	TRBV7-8	CASSFQKASDRGNQPQHF
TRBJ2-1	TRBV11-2	CASSLGGLEQFF
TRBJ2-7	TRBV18	CASSPPVVGLGEQYF
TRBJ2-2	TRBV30	CAWSWNFNTGELFF
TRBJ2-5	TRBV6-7	CASSYSKHGRGFQETQYF
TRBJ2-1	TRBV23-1	CASNKGRPRGALPLNEQFF
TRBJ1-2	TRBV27	CASSLSGIYGYTF
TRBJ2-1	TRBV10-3	CAISESARTPNF
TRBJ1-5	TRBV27	CASSSRDYNQPQHF
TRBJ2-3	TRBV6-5	CASKSSQGRRTDTQYF
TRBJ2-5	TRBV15	CATSRSGARGQETQYF
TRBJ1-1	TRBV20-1	CSAQGVNTEAFF
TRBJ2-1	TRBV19	CASSISGLASNEQFF
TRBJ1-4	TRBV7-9	CASSPPTGGNEKLFF
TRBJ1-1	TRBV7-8	CASSLYGLDTEAFF
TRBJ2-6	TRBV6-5	CASSTGGSGANVLTF
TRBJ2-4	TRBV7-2	CASSLGAGPGNIQYF
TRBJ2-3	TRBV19	CASSIGTDTQYF